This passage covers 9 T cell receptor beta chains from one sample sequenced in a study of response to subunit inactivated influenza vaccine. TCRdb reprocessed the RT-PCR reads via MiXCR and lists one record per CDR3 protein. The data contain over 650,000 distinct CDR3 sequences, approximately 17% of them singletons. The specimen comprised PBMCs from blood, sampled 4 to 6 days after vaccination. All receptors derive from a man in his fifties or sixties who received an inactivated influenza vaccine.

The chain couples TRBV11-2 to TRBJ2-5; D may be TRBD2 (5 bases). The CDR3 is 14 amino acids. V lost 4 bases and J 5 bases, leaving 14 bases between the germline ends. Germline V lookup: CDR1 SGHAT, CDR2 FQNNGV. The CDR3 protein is CASSWGAREETQYF. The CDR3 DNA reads TGTGCCAGCAGCTGGGGAGCGAGGGAGGAGACCCAGTACTTC.

CDR3 coding DNA: TGTGCCATCAGCCGCGACAGTGAAGCTTTCTTT. As protein: CAISRDSEAFF. This chain uses TRBV10-3 with TRBJ1-1, with D perhaps TRBD1 (5 bases). The V gene's germline CDR1 is ENHRY and CDR2 SYGVKD. V lost 6 bases and J lost 7, with 9 bases in between. The CDR3 totals 11 residues.

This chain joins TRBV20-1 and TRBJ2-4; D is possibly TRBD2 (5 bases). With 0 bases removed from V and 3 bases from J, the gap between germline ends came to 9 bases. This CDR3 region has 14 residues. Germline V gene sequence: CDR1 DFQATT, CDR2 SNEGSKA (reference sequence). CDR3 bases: TGCAGTGCTAGAGATCCCGGAGGCAAAAACATTCAGTACTTC. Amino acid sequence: CSARDPGGKNIQYF.

The DNA for the CDR3 is TGTGCCAGCTCACCACCCCCCGGTGAGCAGTTCTTC. It specifies CASSPPPGEQFF. V is TRBV18 and J is TRBJ2-1; D remains unclear. V lost 0 bases and J 9 bases, leaving 6 bases between the germline ends. There are 12 residues in the CDR3. Germline CDR1 is KGHSH and CDR2 is LQKENI.

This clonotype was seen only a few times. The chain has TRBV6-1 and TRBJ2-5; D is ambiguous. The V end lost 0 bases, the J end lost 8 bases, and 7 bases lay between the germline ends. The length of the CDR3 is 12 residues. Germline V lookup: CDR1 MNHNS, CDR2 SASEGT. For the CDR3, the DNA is TGTGCCAGCAGTGAAGCGTTATCTACCCAGTACTTC. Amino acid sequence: CASSEALSTQYF.

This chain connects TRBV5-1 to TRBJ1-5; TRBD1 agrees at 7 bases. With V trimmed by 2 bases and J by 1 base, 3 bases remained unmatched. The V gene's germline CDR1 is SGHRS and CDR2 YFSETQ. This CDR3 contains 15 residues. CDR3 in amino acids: CASSLTGVSNQPQHF. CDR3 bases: TGCGCCAGCAGCTTAACAGGGGTGAGCAATCAGCCCCAGCATTTT.

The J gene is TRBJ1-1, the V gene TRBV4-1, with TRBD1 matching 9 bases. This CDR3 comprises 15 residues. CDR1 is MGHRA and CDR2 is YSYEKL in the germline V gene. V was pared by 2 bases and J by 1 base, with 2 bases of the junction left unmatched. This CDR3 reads CASSQRTGENTEAFF. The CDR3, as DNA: TGCGCCAGCAGCCAAAGGACAGGGGAGAACACTGAAGCTTTCTTT.

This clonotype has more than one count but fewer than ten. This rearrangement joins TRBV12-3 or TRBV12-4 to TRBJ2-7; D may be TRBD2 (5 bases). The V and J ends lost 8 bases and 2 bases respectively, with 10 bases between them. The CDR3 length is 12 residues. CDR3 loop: CASSGRAYEQYF. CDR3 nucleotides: TGTGCCAGCTCGGGGAGAGCCTACGAGCAGTACTTC.

CDR3 loop: CASSPQSRGGTDTQYF. The CDR3, as DNA: TGTGCCAGCTCACCACAGAGCAGGGGTGGCACAGATACGCAGTATTTT. The chain joins TRBV18 to TRBJ2-3; D might be TRBD1 (6 bases). The CDR3 covers 16 residues. V lost 1 base and J lost 1, with 12 bases in between. Germline assignment: CDR1 KGHSH and CDR2 LQKENI.